This TCR beta chain was recorded in a study of blood T cell repertoires in COVID-19. Some clones are missing from TCRdb's copy, which holds only in-frame ones; the method was immunoSEQ multiplex PCR. Among around 180,000 clones, 84% were seen once, and the ten largest hold over 9.5%. Points on this clone: A much larger clone differs from this one at a single base, so this may be a read error.

Germline assignment: CDR1 MDHEN and CDR2 SYDVKM. The CDR3 extends over 11 amino acids. V lost 7 bases and J lost 4; bases outside the gene matches: 1. Individuals aged about 18 to 95 years were recruited from approximately 22 US areas. Recovered Cohort 3 donors showed two negative PCRs, clearance, or symptom resolution. The sequence came from a man aged 50 to 59 who had recovered from COVID-19. The material sequenced was PBMCs or T cells enriched from blood (not recorded which). This chain joins TRBV28 and TRBJ2-7, with 7 bases lining up with TRBD1. The CDR3: CASNRGYEQYF. Here the CDR3 DNA reads TGTGCCAGCAACAGGGGATACGAGCAGTACTTC.